This T cell receptor beta chain is from a study of cytomegalovirus exposure and HLA in healthy donors (dated by TCRdb to about 2017). Regarding the study in general: In an earlier analysis of fewer than 750 of the donors, 250 to 300 Gb of sequence data and 117 million unique TCR beta sequences from 150 million to 200 million T cells were reported. Of the 300 to 400 genotyped donors, 81% fell in the genetic ancestry cluster associated with self-reported Caucasian donors. Several DR-DQ haplotypes were handled as single units for association and clustering because linkage in the cohort was strong. In a later analysis, previously published TCR beta repertoires from more than 500 donors were re-analyzed and high-resolution HLA genotyping was added so that TCR occurrence patterns could be studied. The study was designed to test whether signatures of past pathogen exposure could be identified by cataloging public T cell receptors. On average, roughly 200,000 unique TCR beta nucleotide sequences were sequenced per donor among about 400 genotyped donors of the cohort, with roughly 18% of those sequences being non-productive. Rather than using new phenotypic data, the later analysis identified candidate immune exposures from TCR beta sequences and from how often those sequences occurred across donors. Class I and class II HLA loci were covered by the typing at four-digit resolution. The number of typed donors differed by locus: roughly 620-630 for A, B, C, DRB1 and DQB1; 500 to 550 for DQA1; around 580 for DPA1; and approximately 450 for DPB1. An earlier analysis of about 620 of the donors applied high-throughput TCR beta sequencing to assess whether each TCR beta V gene segment acted as functional or pseudogenic. About 280 gigabases of sequencing data and approximately 84 million unique TCR sequences were included in an early release covering roughly 600 HLA-typed donors. Donor age, sex, ethnicity and CMV serostatus were collected together with the repertoire data. The study profiled the T cell repertoires of hundreds of subjects by immunosequencing and related them to cytomegalovirus serostatus. The study combined high-throughput TCR immunosequencing, statistical association of individual TCRs with disease status, and machine learning to predict cytomegalovirus infection status. Besides the first cohort of approximately 670 subjects, a separate validation cohort made up of roughly 120 different subjects was used. Every discovery cohort repertoire had been produced on one sequencing platform. Genome-wide SNP genotypes for about 55% of the roughly 670 donors were used in a later genetic analysis, which treated that subset as a discovery cohort. Points the paper makes about the study in general: Because counts were too low, roughly 18 rarely observed V segments, including chromosome 9 orphons, were left out of the earlier analysis of 587 of the donors. Broadly in line with IMGT annotations, most TCR beta V segments showed up in productive rearrangements about 90% or about 30% of the time in an earlier analysis of 587 of the donors. Only TCR beta chains were sequenced in this cohort, and the absence of alpha or paired-chain data limited detectable features. The classifier was reported to diagnose cytomegalovirus status with high specificity and sensitivity in both the original and validation cohorts. Linkage disequilibrium might explain the correlated functional status among segregating V segments, but an unknown experimental factor could not be excluded. In a later analysis, most CMV-associated TCR beta chains were found to appear HLA-restricted, with HLA associations seemingly driven largely by CMV exposure. Assigning TCR associations to individual alleles was difficult when HLA alleles, especially DR and DQ, strongly co-occurred. A later analysis associated 17,000 or so TCR beta sequences with specific HLA alleles at a false discovery rate of 0.05. A cluster of highly shared sequence variants was judged likely to be a technical artifact of the sequencing pipeline. A further reported finding was that TCR beta sequences accurately predicted the HLA-A and HLA-B alleles for most subjects in the first cohort. Some IMGT-functional V segments, including TRBV6-2 and TRBV6-3, could not be told apart with the 87-base-pair reads, so those segments were excluded. It was suggested by the authors that the approach could potentially be generalized to other disease states and immunological phenotypes. Most TCR sequences were seen in very few donors, while some public TCRs were found in many individuals. Because HLA typing was unavailable for some donors at each locus, only the typed subset was used in association tests. CMV serostatus was the only immune exposure information available for the cohort. According to a later genetic analysis, donors in an Asian-associated ancestry cluster had fewer N-insertions in productive TCRs than the approximately 700-donor mean. A later genetic analysis associated a missense DCLRE1C variant with V-gene and J-gene trimming of TCR beta chains, and an independent cohort replicated the association. Three of the identified cytomegalovirus-associated TCR beta chains were confirmed in vitro to be specific for cytomegalovirus antigens. In the study, roughly 160 TCR beta chains were listed as associated with cytomegalovirus. In a later analysis, the rate of TCR association differed among HLA loci, with DRB1 alleles having the most associated TCRs and HLA-C alleles having the fewest. Sequencing depth was assumed to be roughly uniform across donors in the presence/absence analyses, though that assumption may not hold. In a later analysis, HLA-associated TCR beta chains showed more clonal expansion and lower generation probabilities than non-associated chains that were equally common. A later analysis reported that several top co-occurrence clusters appeared linked to parvovirus B19, influenza, CMV and Epstein-Barr virus.

For this clone: Its recognized antigen is unknown. Nothing much larger sits one base from this clone, and base qualities are not available.

The cohort comprised fewer than 750 healthy bone marrow donors. All cohort members were sampled while nominally healthy, although unrecorded immune exposures were likely present. The donor tested CMV seronegative, placing the donor among the roughly 340 seronegative members of the cohort. A peripheral blood sample was provided by each donor, and peripheral blood mononuclear cells were used for TCR beta sequencing. The Qiagen DNeasy Blood Extraction Kit was used to extract genomic DNA from the blood cell samples. Spanning cysteine to phenylalanine, the CDR3 consists of 14 amino acids. Just the 42-base CDR3 DNA is kept, in frame starting at base 1. The germline V gene encodes CDR1 SGHVS and CDR2 FQNEAQ. V and J are truncated by 4 bases and 8 bases respectively, leaving an intervening sequence of 14 bases. Library construction relied on the immunoSEQ multiplex PCR assay. A mixture of 60 forward primers for TCR Vbeta segments and 13 reverse primers for TCR Jbeta segments was used in the multiplex PCR. A multiplex PCR assay on genomic DNA amplified the CDR3 region of rearranged TCR beta genes. On the Illumina HiSeq System, the amplified TCR beta libraries were sequenced as 87-base-pair reads. On the authors' methods: Across the 640 or so repertoires, a later analysis counted roughly 84 million unique TCR beta chains, approximately 12 million of which were shared by at least two donors. Raw reads were error-corrected and collapsed into unique sequences by a nearest-neighbor algorithm in which closely related sequences were merged to remove PCR and sequencing errors. Alignment of CDR3 sequences to IMGT reference sequences was used to assign V, D and J gene segments. For a sequence to be retained, a match of at least six nucleotides was required to both a V gene segment and a J gene segment. A rearrangement was called productive if the CDR3 had no stop codons and remained in frame with V and J, and every other rearrangement was called non-productive. CDR3 was defined according to IMGT convention as the region running from the second conserved V-encoded cysteine to the conserved J-encoded phenylalanine. The earlier analysis of about 570 of the donors excluded any sequence lacking an unambiguous match to a single V gene segment. In an earlier analysis of some 590 of the donors, a V segment was called functional when productive rearrangements were above 56.7%, and segregating when the standard deviation between donors exceeded 5%. A statistical classification framework was built to diagnose cytomegalovirus status from the catalog of TCR beta chain sequences. V and J gene assignment, in a later analysis, came from comparing TCR nucleotide sequences with IMGT/GENE-DB human TR gene sequences. In a later analysis, CDR3 sequences and most-parsimonious VDJ recombination scenarios were assigned using the TCRdist pipeline. In a later analysis, each TCR beta chain was defined by its CDR3 amino acid sequence together with its V-gene family, and reads without a unique V-gene family were excluded. As a way to deal with suspected cross-contamination and a sequencing artifact, a later analysis dropped hundreds of nucleotide sequences that were highly shared and had low generation probability. In a later analysis, a clonal expansion index was calculated for each public chain from normalized within-repertoire ranks of inferred template counts. Generation probabilities in a later analysis came from a VDJ recombination model fitted to out-of-frame rearrangements, and those results were checked against IGoR. A later analysis scored TCR-TCR, TCR-HLA and TCR-CMV co-occurrence with hypergeometric tests, applying a repertoire-size bias correction to TCR pairs. False discovery rates were estimated in a later analysis by permuting HLA or CMV assignments 20 times. In a later analysis, co-occurring TCRs were grouped using DBSCAN, and TCRdist sequence similarity was added for clustering within HLA-allele-positive subsets. Co-occurrence clustering excluded repertoires with fewer than 30,000 or more than 120,000 public chains, plus five with anomalous nucleotide sharing. In TCRdb, the immuneACCESS table is reduced to in-frame sequences with V and J assigned. These tables do not hold every clone; where another copy was compared, an unresolved V gene accounts for under half, and the others remain unexplained. V, J and clone size were drawn from that table, and D and trimming were deduced from the DNA. Here the sample has 150,000 to 200,000 clones; around 77% occur a single time. The ten biggest clones cover roughly 2.3% of the sample.

Input material: PBMCs. The sequence was collected from a man in his 60s in good health and CMV-seronegative. The V gene is TRBV7-8 and the J gene is TRBJ1-4, with the identity of the D gene unclear. The sequenced DNA: TGTGCCAGCAGCTCCGGGTCTCAAAGAGAAAAACTGTTTTTT. It translates to CASSSGSQREKLFF.